The next 21 T cell receptor beta chains were all read from a single sample in a study of T cells in Graves' hyperthyroidism and ophthalmopathy (dated by TCRdb to about 2019). Libraries came from multiplex PCR. TCRdb records Illumina HiSeq 2000 as the sequencer. TCR beta CDR3 regions were amplified from RNA transcripts. A first-round RT-PCR of the TCR CDR3 used the HTBI primer set with the Qiagen OneStep RT-PCR kit. The public reads were reanalyzed by TCRdb: fastp trimming at Q25, MiXCR alignment, in-frame beta chains only. Identical CDR3 protein sequences are pooled into one entry, listed with their most common genes and DNA. This sample holds 300,000 to 400,000 distinct CDR3 sequences; 21% were observed only once. The ten largest clones capture around half of the sample. What was sequenced was blood. The receptors come from a woman aged 45-65 years with Graves' hyperthyroidism.

Turning to this clonotype: A much larger clone lies a single base off, so this may be a read error. The chain carries TRBV12-3 or TRBV12-4 and TRBJ2-2; 7 positions match TRBD1. This CDR3 is built from 15 residues. The CDR3 nucleotides are TGTGCCAGCACCCTAGAGGTTGGGACAGTCGGGGAGCGGTTTTTT. This gives the protein CASTLEVGTVGERFF.

In its sample, this clonotype was seen many times. The chain carries TRBV28 and TRBJ2-1; D unresolved. CDR1 and CDR2 from the germline V gene are MDHEN and SYDVKM. CDR3 length: 12 residues. V was pared by 4 bases and J by 8 bases, with 9 bases between. This CDR3 is CASSYSNYEQFF. CDR3 nucleotide sequence: TGTGCCAGCAGTTATAGCAACTATGAGCAGTTCTTC.

The sample holds many counts of this clonotype. The chain joins TRBV30 to TRBJ2-7; D may match TRBD1 or TRBD2 (5 bases each). This CDR3 region has 12 residues. CDR1 is GTSNPN, CDR2 SVGIG, per germline (reference sequence). V was shortened by 0 bases and J by 7 bases, with 10 bases between the two germline ends. The chain's CDR3 is CAWSVGTSEQYF. The CDR3, as DNA: TGTGCCTGGAGTGTAGGGACGAGTGAGCAGTACTTC.

This clonotype appeared many times. This rearrangement joins TRBV6-1 to TRBJ1-5; D gene uncertain. Trimming took off 5 bases at V and 7 bases at J, with 12 bases between the two ends. Germline V gives CDR1 MNHNS, CDR2 SASEGT. This CDR3 has 13 amino acids. DNA for the CDR3: TGTGCCAGCAGTTATTCCACACGGCAGCCCCAGCATTTT. Translation gives CASSYSTRQPQHF.

The rearrangement uses TRBV6-2 or TRBV6-3 and TRBJ1-5; D is uncertain. The V gene's germline CDR1 is MNHEY and CDR2 SVGEGT. The CDR3 runs 14 residues. The V end lost 3 bases, the J end lost 4 bases, and 10 bases lay between the germline ends. This CDR3 reads CASSYVRGNQPQHF. Written as DNA, the CDR3 is TGTGCCAGCAGTTATGTACGGGGAAATCAGCCCCAGCATTTT.

This clonotype was recorded at least ten times. The V call is TRBV12-3 or TRBV12-4, the J call TRBJ2-7; weak D call: TRBD1 (5 bases). This CDR3 is 14 amino acids long. V lost 5 bases, J lost 2 bases, and 13 bases lay in between. Written as DNA, the CDR3 is TGTGCCAGCAGTCCGCAGGGAAACCCCTACGAGCAGTACTTC. It encodes CASSPQGNPYEQYF.

This clonotype was observed a few times. This chain connects TRBV5-8 to TRBJ1-1; 9 bases agree with TRBD1. CDR3 length: 16 amino acids. Unmatched junction bases numbered 6, after V lost 3 bases and J lost 0 bases. Germline V CDR1 and CDR2: SGHTS, YDEGEE. CDR3 sequence reads: CASSSQGAIMNTEAFF. The DNA for the CDR3 is TGTGCCAGCAGCTCACAGGGGGCGATCATGAACACTGAAGCTTTCTTT.

The V gene is TRBV5-1, the J gene TRBJ2-7; D is possibly TRBD2 (5 bases). The V and J ends lost 4 bases and 3 bases respectively, with 14 bases between them. Germline CDR1 reads SGHRS; CDR2 reads YFSETQ. There are 14 residues in the CDR3. The CDR3 DNA reads as TGCGCCAGCAGCCACACCGGACGGGACTACGAGCAGTACTTC. Translating gives CASSHTGRDYEQYF.

This clonotype was picked up a small number of times. V is TRBV30 and J is TRBJ1-2, with D maybe TRBD1 (5 bases). This CDR3 has 11 amino acids. Looked up from germline, CDR1 is GTSNPN and CDR2 is SVGIG (reference sequence). V was pared by 5 bases and J by 4 bases, with 8 bases between. The CDR3 loop is CAWGGGYGYTF. The CDR3 bases are TGTGCCTGGGGGGGTGGCTATGGCTACACCTTC.

This clonotype was found many times. The J gene is TRBJ1-5, the V gene TRBV11-2; 7 nucleotides match TRBD1. Germline trimming cut 1 base from V and 4 bases from J; bases unmatched to any gene: 7. The CDR3 is 16 amino acids. The germline V gene has CDR1 SGHAT and CDR2 FQNNGV. The CDR3 sequence: CASSLGPDRINQPQHF. The CDR3 DNA is TGTGCCAGCAGCTTAGGTCCGGACAGGATAAATCAGCCCCAGCATTTT.

This clonotype was counted many times. This sequence joins TRBV13 and TRBJ2-4, with TRBD2 matching 7 bases. Losses at the gene ends were 5 bases for V and 4 bases for J; bases not matched to a gene: 11. The CDR3 length is 16 residues. The germline V gene encodes CDR1 PRHDT and CDR2 FYEKMQ (reference sequence). The CDR3 reads CASSLKSGIPKNIQYF. The CDR3 DNA sequence: TGTGCCAGCAGCCTTAAAAGCGGGATACCAAAAAACATTCAGTACTTC. Complete variable domain (other parts from reference TRBV13 and TRBJ2-4): AAGVIQSPRHLIKEKRETATLKCYPIPRHDTVYWYQQGPGQDPQFLISFYEKMQSDKGSIPDRFSAQQFSDYHSELNMSSLELGDSALYFCASSLKSGIPKNIQYFGAGTRLSVL.

For this clonotype: This may come from a read error, since a much larger clone is one base off. The chain links TRBV28 to TRBJ1-1; 9 bases map to TRBD1. The V gene's germline CDR1 is MDHEN and CDR2 SYDVKM. CDR3 length equals 16 residues. The CDR3 DNA reads TGTGCCGGCAGTACAACAGGGGGCAACCCTAGGACTGAAGCTTTCTTT. It specifies CAGSTTGGNPRTEAFF.

This clonotype was seen repeatedly, ten times or more. V gene TRBV30 combines with J gene TRBJ2-7; 9 nucleotides align to TRBD1. The CDR3 runs to 14 residues. The germline V gene has CDR1 GTSNPN and CDR2 SVGIG (reference sequence). Losses at the gene ends were 3 bases for V and 3 bases for J; bases not matched to a gene: 6. CDR3 in DNA: TGTGCCTGGAGGGACAGGGGCAATTACTACGAGCAGTACTTC. Translation gives CAWRDRGNYYEQYF.

The chain joins TRBV20-1 to TRBJ2-3; TRBD2 matches 13 bases. Germline loops: CDR1 DFQATT, CDR2 SNEGSKA (reference sequence). CDR3 size: 15 residues. V dropped 3 bases and J dropped 5; count of bases not matched to a gene: 5. The CDR3 nucleotides are TGCAGTGCTAGCCAACTAGCGGGGGGGGGAGATACGCAGTATTTT. This translates into CSASQLAGGGDTQYF.

In this sample, this clonotype turned up many times. The chain employs TRBV25-1 and TRBJ1-6; D is uncertain. Trimming took 1 base from V and 0 from J, leaving 7 bases between them. This CDR3 is 16 amino acids long. Germline V gene lookup returns CDR1 MGHDK and CDR2 SYGVNS. CDR3 protein: CASSELGSSYNSPLHF. In DNA, the CDR3 is TGTGCCAGCAGTGAATTGGGGAGCTCCTATAATTCACCCCTCCACTTT.

This clonotype was picked up many times. V is TRBV7-2 and J is TRBJ2-3, with D possibly TRBD2 on 6 matching bases. In germline, CDR1 is SGHTA, CDR2 FQGNSA. The CDR3 length is 14 residues. The germline V and J ends were trimmed by 9 bases and 0 bases, with 13 bases remaining between them. The CDR3 DNA sequence: TGTGCCAGTACGGAGGGCCTTAGCACAGATACGCAGTATTTT. It yields the protein CASTEGLSTDTQYF.

This clonotype was recorded many times. The chain joins TRBV6-1 to TRBJ2-7, with D hard to call. Germline loops: CDR1 MNHNS, CDR2 SASEGT. V lost 8 bases and J lost 2, with 10 bases in between. CDR3 size: 12 residues. Written as DNA, the CDR3 is TGTGCCAGCCTAGGCCCCACCTACGAGCAGTACTTC. Translating it yields CASLGPTYEQYF.

This clonotype was picked up a small number of times. This chain links TRBV6-1 with TRBJ2-3, with TRBD2 identical over 13 bases. Germline loops: CDR1 MNHNS, CDR2 SASEGT. V lost 5 bases to trimming and J lost 6 bases; unmatched junction nucleotides: 2. CDR3 length: 14 residues. CDR3 DNA sequence: TGTGCCAGCAGTACTAGCGGGGGGGCGGATACGCAGTATTTT. Translated: CASSTSGGADTQYF.

The gene calls are TRBV7-9 and TRBJ2-3; D is unresolved. The CDR3 has 14 residues. The V end was cut by 3 bases, the J end by 2 bases, with 9 bases between. Germline assignment: CDR1 SEHNR and CDR2 FQNEAQ (reference sequence). The CDR3 DNA reads TGTGCCAGCAGCTTGACGGAACACACAGATACGCAGTATTTT. Protein: CASSLTEHTDTQYF.

This clonotype was seen a handful of times. This chain's CDR3 is CATSDNTGELFF. The CDR3 DNA is TGTGCCACCAGCGACAACACCGGGGAGCTGTTTTTT. The chain couples TRBV24-1 to TRBJ2-2; D is unresolved. CDR1 is KGHDR, CDR2 SFDVKD, per germline. The CDR3 has 12 amino acids. V was shortened by 7 bases and J by 2 bases, with 4 bases between the two germline ends.

The chain has TRBV5-6 and TRBJ2-3; 7 nucleotides agree with TRBD2. The CDR3 is made up of 16 amino acids. Germline V gene lookup returns CDR1 SGHDT and CDR2 YYEEEE. Trimming cost V 1 base and J 8 bases; bases outside gene matches: 13. This CDR3 is CASSLKASGTHSTQYF. For the CDR3, the DNA is TGTGCCAGCAGCTTGAAGGCTAGCGGAACACATAGTACGCAGTATTTT.